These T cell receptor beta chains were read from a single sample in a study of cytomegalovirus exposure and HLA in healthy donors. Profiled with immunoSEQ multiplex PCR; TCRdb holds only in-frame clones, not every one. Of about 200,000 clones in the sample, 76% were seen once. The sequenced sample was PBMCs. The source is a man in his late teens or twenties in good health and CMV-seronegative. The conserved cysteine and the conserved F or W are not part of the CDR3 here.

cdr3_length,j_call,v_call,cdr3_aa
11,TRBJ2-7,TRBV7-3,ASSTGKGYEQY
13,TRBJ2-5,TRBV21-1,ASRSSIVRNQTQY
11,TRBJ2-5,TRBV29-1,SGSDRRGETQY
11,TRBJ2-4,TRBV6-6,ASSHRAGNIQY
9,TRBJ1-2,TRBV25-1,ASSDGNGYT
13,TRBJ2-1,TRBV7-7,ASSLGGGAYNEQF
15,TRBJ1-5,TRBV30,AWSVTAHRGRNQPQH
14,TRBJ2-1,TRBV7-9,ASSLSGALTYNEQF
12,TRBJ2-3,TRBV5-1,ASSLDGSGDTQY
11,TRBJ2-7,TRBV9,ASSDTREGSQY
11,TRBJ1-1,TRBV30,AWSVLPQGEAF
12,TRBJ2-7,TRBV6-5,ASSYGLANYEQY
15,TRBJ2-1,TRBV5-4,ASSLAFASTPSNEQF
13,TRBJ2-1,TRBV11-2,ASSYLTGSYNEQF
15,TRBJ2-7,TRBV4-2,ASSQGSQQGHTYEQY
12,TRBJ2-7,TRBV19,ASRQGQGTYEQY
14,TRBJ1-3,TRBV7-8,ASSFPGYNSGNTIY
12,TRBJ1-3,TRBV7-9,ASSLVSGGNTIY
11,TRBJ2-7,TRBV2,ASNPTGTYEQY
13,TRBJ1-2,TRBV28,ASRGGQGGFYGYT
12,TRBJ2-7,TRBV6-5,ASRRGQGRYEQY
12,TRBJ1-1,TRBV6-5,ASRFPGKPTEAF
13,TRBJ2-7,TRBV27,ASSTDTTGGHEQY
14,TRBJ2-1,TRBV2,ASSEWGAGAHNEQF
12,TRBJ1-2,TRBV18,ASSPGDRAFGYT
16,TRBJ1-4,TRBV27,ASRPLGTGLKTNEKLF
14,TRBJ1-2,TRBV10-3,AISESHRGRNYGYT
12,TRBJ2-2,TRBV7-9,ASSTDRVGGELF
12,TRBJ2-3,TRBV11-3,ASSSRGQGDTQY
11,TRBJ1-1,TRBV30,AWSIRLPPELF
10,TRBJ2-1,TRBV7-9,ASSPEFDEQF
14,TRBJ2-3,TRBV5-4,ASSLRGGASTDTQY
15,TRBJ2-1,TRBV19,ASSTRTGPAWGNEQF
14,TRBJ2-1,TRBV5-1,ASSWTPGTSGNEQF
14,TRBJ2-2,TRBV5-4,ASSLDSGRNTGELF
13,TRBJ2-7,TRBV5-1,ASSILAGGPYEQY
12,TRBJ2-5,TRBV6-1,ASKGRGYSETQY
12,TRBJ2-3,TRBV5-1,ASSLAQGTDTQY
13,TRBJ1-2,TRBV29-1,SARDRGPRAYGYT
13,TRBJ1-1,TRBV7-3,ASSLTRQGNTEAF
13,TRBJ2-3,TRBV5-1,ASSPSGVGSDTQY
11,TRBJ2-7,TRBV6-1,ASSFGGIYEQY
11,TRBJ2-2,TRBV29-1,SVLDSWTGELF
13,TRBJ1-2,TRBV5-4,ASSLRGGSSYGYT
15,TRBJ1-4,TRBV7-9,ASSPWTGALTNEKLF
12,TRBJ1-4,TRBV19,ASSIPVPNEKLF
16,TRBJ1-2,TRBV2,ASRVSDPRQGVFFGYT
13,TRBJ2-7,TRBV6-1,ASSAFGDSFYEQY
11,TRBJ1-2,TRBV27,ASSFRQHYGYT
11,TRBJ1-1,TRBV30,AWTPDRYTEAF
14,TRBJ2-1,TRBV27,ASSTPSGGQHNEQF
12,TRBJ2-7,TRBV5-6,ASSLTGEGYEQY
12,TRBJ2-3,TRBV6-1,ASTSGGTGDTQY
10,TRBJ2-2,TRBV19,ASSDGGGELF
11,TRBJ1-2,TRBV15,ATSRGQNYGYT